These 20 T cell receptor beta chains came from one sample sequenced in a study of blood T cells in healthy people across ages. For the second PCR, which ran for about 6 to 12 cycles, a sample-barcoded 5' primer and a J-beta primer mix were used. TCRdb fed the 5' RACE reads into MiXCR, producing one record per CDR3 protein. The sample shows 1.5 million to 1.8 million distinct CDR3 sequences, approximately 43% of them seen only once. The sample was blood. These receptors originate from a woman younger than 35 in good health.

J is TRBJ2-7 and V is TRBV20-1; 7 bases match TRBD1. V shed 5 bases and J 2 bases; nucleotides not matched to a gene: 12. The length of the CDR3 is 15 residues. Germline assignment: CDR1 DFQATT and CDR2 SNEGSKA (reference sequence). CDR3 DNA sequence: TGCAGTGCTCCTAAGCTTCCGGGACAGCCCTACGAGCAGTACTTC. This gives the protein CSAPKLPGQPYEQYF.

J is TRBJ2-7 and V is TRBV5-4, with 7 bases aligning to TRBD2. Unmatched junction bases numbered 7, after V lost 5 bases and J lost 2 bases. Germline CDR1 is SGHNT and CDR2 is YYREEE (reference sequence). CDR3 length equals 14 residues. CDR3 amino acids: CASSWGGIAYEQYF. DNA of the CDR3: TGTGCCAGCAGTTGGGGGGGTATTGCCTACGAGCAGTACTTC.

The V gene is TRBV29-1, the J gene TRBJ1-2; 10 bases line up with TRBD1. Germline lookup yields CDR1 SQVTM and CDR2 ANQGSEA. After removal of 8 bases from V and 8 bases from J, the junction contained 8 bases not matched to a gene. The CDR3 contains 12 residues. CDR3 loop: CSTPGQGLGYTF. In nucleotides, the CDR3 is TGCAGCACGCCGGGACAGGGGTTGGGCTACACCTTC.

The chain couples TRBV11-2 to TRBJ1-1; D not resolved. This CDR3 contains 15 residues. The germline V gene has CDR1 SGHAT and CDR2 FQNNGV. The V gene lost 5 bases and the J gene lost 5 bases, with 18 bases spanning the gap. The CDR3 is CASSLTDGSWTEAFF. The CDR3 bases are TGTGCCAGCAGCCTTACAGACGGGTCGTGGACTGAAGCTTTCTTT.

The chain has TRBV24-1 and TRBJ1-6, with D tentatively TRBD1 (6 bases). Germline V CDR1 and CDR2: KGHDR, SFDVKD. This CDR3 spans 14 amino acids. Trimming pared 4 bases from V and 6 bases from J, leaving 9 bases between. Here the CDR3 reads CATSDRQVNSPLHF. In DNA form, the CDR3 reads TGTGCCACCAGTGACCGACAGGTTAATTCACCCCTCCACTTT.

The rearrangement links TRBV12-3 or TRBV12-4 to TRBJ2-2, with 11 bases aligning to TRBD1. With 1 base clipped from V and 7 bases from J, the junction kept 5 bases outside the gene matches. CDR3 length: 16 amino acids. The DNA for the CDR3 is TGTGCCAGCAGTTTAGTGGGACAGGGGGAGGGCGGGGAGCTGTTTTTT. Translation gives CASSLVGQGEGGELFF.

The chain recombines TRBV4-1 with TRBJ2-7, with a possible D match to TRBD2 (5 bases). With 4 bases removed from V and 1 base from J, the gap between germline ends came to 14 bases. This CDR3 region has 15 residues. Germline CDR1 and CDR2: MGHRA and YSYEKL. CDR3 in DNA: TGCGCCAGCAGCCCCCCTGGGCGGGTTTCCTACGAGCAGTACTTC. Translated, it gives CASSPPGRVSYEQYF.

Regarding this clonotype: Just one base apart from a much larger clone, this may be a read error. This chain uses TRBV6-2 or TRBV6-3 with TRBJ2-5; perhaps TRBD1 as D (6 bases). This CDR3 contains 12 residues. V shed 6 bases and J shed 11 bases, with 16 bases lying between them. CDR1 is MNHEY, CDR2 SVGEGT, per germline. For the CDR3, the DNA is TGTGCCAGCAGAGAGGGGGTGAATGAGCAGTACTTC. Its translation is CASREGVNEQYF.

CDR3 sequence (DNA): TGTGCCAGCAGCTTCAAGATAGGGGGCCGAGGCGATGAGCAGTTCTTC. Its protein is CASSFKIGGRGDEQFF. This rearrangement joins TRBV7-2 to TRBJ2-1; TRBD1 aligns across 7 bases. From germline, CDR1 is SGHTA and CDR2 FQGNSA. The CDR3 extends over 16 amino acids. V lost 3 bases and J lost 8; bases outside the gene matches: 13.

This clonotype was seen only a few times. The chain carries TRBV7-2 and TRBJ2-1, with TRBD1 matching over 10 bases. After removal of 5 bases from V and 7 bases from J, the junction contained 5 bases not matched to a gene. CDR3 length: 14 amino acids. Germline CDR1 is SGHTA and CDR2 is FQGNSA. The CDR3 DNA sequence: TGTGCCAGCAGCGTGGGACAGGGGTTTAATGAGCAGTTCTTC. This encodes CASSVGQGFNEQFF.

This clonotype was counted only a few times. V is TRBV7-2 and J is TRBJ1-2; D is possibly TRBD1 (6 bases). In germline, CDR1 is SGHTA, CDR2 FQGNSA. The CDR3 has 13 residues. Trimming cost V 4 bases and J 7 bases, with 13 bases left between them. The CDR3 sequence: CASSSTTGSGYTF. CDR3 nucleotides: TGTGCCAGCAGCTCTACGACAGGCTCTGGCTACACCTTC.

This clonotype has only a few counts. The chain carries TRBV12-3 or TRBV12-4 and TRBJ2-1; the match to TRBD2 covers 8 bases. The CDR3 extends over 16 amino acids. Trimming took 1 base from V and 3 from J; bases not matched to a gene: 5. The CDR3 region is CASSLGSLAVYNEQFF. The CDR3 region has the DNA TGTGCCAGCAGTTTAGGTTCACTAGCGGTCTACAATGAGCAGTTCTTC.

The chain carries TRBV9 and TRBJ1-5; D possibly corresponds to TRBD1 (5 bases). CDR1 is SGDLS, CDR2 YYNGEE, per germline. The CDR3 has 14 residues. V gave up 0 bases and J gave up 5 bases, with 9 bases separating them. For the CDR3, the DNA is TGTGCCAGCAGCGTAGGTGAGGGGTATCAGCCCCAGCATTTT. Translation gives CASSVGEGYQPQHF.

This rearrangement joins TRBV11-2 to TRBJ2-5, with TRBD2 matching over 8 bases. V lost 0 bases to trimming and J lost 6 bases; unmatched junction nucleotides: 9. CDR1 is SGHAT, CDR2 FQNNGV, per germline. The CDR3 totals 16 residues. CDR3 protein: CASSLDRGTSKKTQYF. The CDR3 DNA sequence: TGTGCCAGCAGCTTAGATCGTGGGACTAGTAAAAAGACCCAGTACTTC.

The table lists this clonotype with a few counts. The V gene is TRBV7-9, the J gene TRBJ1-2, with D hard to call. Germline-derived CDR1 and CDR2 are SEHNR and FQNEAQ (reference sequence). Deletions cut 5 bases from V and 7 bases from J, with 17 bases between. This CDR3 region has 14 residues. CDR3 in amino acids: CASSPDSFYGGYTF. The CDR3 bases are TGTGCCAGCAGCCCTGACTCATTCTACGGTGGCTACACCTTC.

This clonotype was counted a few times. V and J are TRBV7-2 and TRBJ1-2; TRBD1 might be the D (5 bases). This CDR3 is built from 15 residues. Per germline, CDR1 SGHTA and CDR2 FQGNSA. The ends were cut back, 0 bases at V and 7 bases at J, with 15 bases in the middle. The CDR3 DNA reads TGTGCCAGCAGCTTAGCGCACCCGGGGCTCGGTGGCTACACCTTC. Its protein product is CASSLAHPGLGGYTF.

The chain carries TRBV9 and TRBJ2-5; D tentatively reads TRBD1 or TRBD2 (5 bases each). The CDR3 is made up of 15 amino acids. V lost 0 bases and J 2 bases, leaving 11 bases between the germline ends. The germline V gene encodes CDR1 SGDLS and CDR2 YYNGEE. CDR3 in DNA: TGTGCCAGCAGCGTAGCGGGGCAGATACAAGAGACCCAGTACTTC. Residues: CASSVAGQIQETQYF.

To note about this clonotype: At one end the junction does not follow the germline gene, possibly because of a read error. The rearrangement uses TRBV7-9 and TRBJ2-1; 10 bases agree with TRBD1. This CDR3 is 14 amino acids long. From germline, CDR1 is SEHNR and CDR2 FQNEAQ (reference sequence). The DNA for the CDR3 is TGTGTCAGCAGCACGGGGACAGGGGAAGAGACCCAGTTCTTC. This gives the protein CVSSTGTGEETQFF.

This clonotype was found a few times. V gene TRBV12-3 or TRBV12-4 combines with J gene TRBJ2-1; D is undetermined. The CDR3 runs 12 residues. V lost 5 bases and J 6 bases, leaving 8 bases between the germline ends. The CDR3 protein is CASSVYPNEQFF. The CDR3, as DNA: TGTGCCAGCAGTGTATATCCCAATGAGCAGTTCTTC.

The genes are TRBV10-3 and TRBJ1-1; TRBD1 aligns across 10 bases. This CDR3 is 15 amino acids long. The trim removed 6 bases at V and 5 bases at J, leaving 9 bases unmatched. CDR1 is ENHRY, CDR2 SYGVKD, per germline. The CDR3 protein is CAIRGTGEGGTEAFF. In DNA, the CDR3 is TGTGCCATCAGAGGGACAGGGGAGGGAGGGACTGAAGCTTTCTTT.